This T cell receptor (beta chain) emerged from a study of cytomegalovirus exposure and HLA in healthy donors (dated by TCRdb to the late 2010s). In the study overall: A later analysis indicated that the 100 to 150 validation repertoires were generated on the platform also employed for the 700 or so repertoires of the first cohort. The study was designed to test whether signatures of past pathogen exposure could be identified by cataloging public T cell receptors. In addition to the first cohort of hundreds of subjects, a separate validation cohort of under 150 different subjects was used. The study combined high-throughput TCR immunosequencing, statistical association of individual TCRs with disease status, and machine learning to predict cytomegalovirus infection status. Study-level results and caveats: A few of the identified cytomegalovirus-associated TCR beta chains were confirmed in vitro to be specific for cytomegalovirus antigens. The study gave a list of roughly 150 TCR beta chains associated with cytomegalovirus. The validation cohort had no HLA typing available for a later analysis, so co-occurrence within that cohort was assessed over all 120 repertoires. Across donors, most TCR sequences were observed very rarely, whereas some public TCRs were present in many individuals. Cytomegalovirus status was reported to be diagnosed by the classifier with high specificity and sensitivity in both the original and validation cohorts. In a later analysis, TCRs clustered in the first cohort were found to also tend to co-occur in the 130 or so validation repertoires, with approximately 95% of cluster scores above 0. According to the authors, the approach could potentially be generalized to other disease states and immunological phenotypes.

Libraries were constructed by the immunoSEQ multiplex PCR assay. In the paper's pipeline: To diagnose cytomegalovirus status from the catalog of TCR beta chain sequences, a statistical classification framework was built. TCRdb's version of the immuneACCESS table is confined to in-frame rearrangements and falls short of the full clone set. An unresolved V gene accounts for under half of the shortfall where checked; the remainder is of unknown origin. V and J calls and clone size follow that table, whereas D and trimming were derived from the DNA. The sample records approximately 190,000 clones, more than 80% of which are singletons. The top ten clones comprise more than 6.5% of the sample. Reading from cysteine to phenylalanine, the CDR3 counts 14 amino acids. The kept DNA is CDR3 alone, 42 bases in frame from the first base. V is reduced by 1 base and J by 5 bases, leaving a spacing of 11 bases between them. The germline V gene yields SGHTA for CDR1 and FQGNSA for CDR2.

The donors belonged to the validation cohort of approximately 130 subjects, which was separate from the roughly 670-subject first cohort. Regarding this clone: Its antigen target is currently unknown. Per-base qualities were not stored, and no clone one base away is much larger.

The V and J genes are TRBV7-2 and TRBJ2-5; 5 matching bases give a weak D call of TRBD1. The receptor comes from a man younger than 35 in good health and CMV-seropositive. The sample taken for sequencing was PBMCs. The CDR3 region: CASSLVWGEETQYF. The DNA reads TGTGCCAGCAGCTTAGTGTGGGGCGAGGAGACCCAGTACTTC.